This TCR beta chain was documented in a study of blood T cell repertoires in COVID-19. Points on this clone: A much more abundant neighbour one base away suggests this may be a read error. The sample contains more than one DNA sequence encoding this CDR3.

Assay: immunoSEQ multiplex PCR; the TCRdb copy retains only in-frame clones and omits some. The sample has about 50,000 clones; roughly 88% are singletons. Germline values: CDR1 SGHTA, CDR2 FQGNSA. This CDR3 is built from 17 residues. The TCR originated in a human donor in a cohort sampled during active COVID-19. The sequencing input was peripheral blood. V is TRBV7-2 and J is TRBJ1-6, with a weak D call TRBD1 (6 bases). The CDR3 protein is CASSFGVRGAIIQPLHF. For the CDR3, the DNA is TGTGCCAGTAGCTTCGGGGTCAGGGGTGCCATAATTCAACCCCTCCACTTT.